A single sample is the source of the 5 T cell receptor beta chains below, sequenced in a study of blood T cell repertoires in COVID-19. The table came from immunoSEQ multiplex PCR; TCRdb's copy has only in-frame clones and leaves some out. The data contain 150,000 to 200,000 clones, around four fifths of them singletons. The sequenced material came from peripheral blood. The receptor source for this set is a woman aged 65 to 85 with COVID-19, enrolled during active disease.

This clone was seen more than once but under ten times. V is TRBV19 and J is TRBJ2-5, with 7 bases aligning to TRBD1. This CDR3 has 14 amino acids. Germline V gives CDR1 LNHDA, CDR2 SQIVND (reference sequence). Trimming at V came to 10 bases and at J to 1 base, leaving 9 bases not matched to a gene. The CDR3: CATRPPGGQETQYF. The CDR3, as DNA: TGTGCCACTCGCCCACCAGGGGGCCAAGAGACCCAGTACTTC.

This clone was observed a single time. The chain employs TRBV28 and TRBJ2-5; 10 nucleotides line up with TRBD2. Germline V gene sequence: CDR1 MDHEN, CDR2 SYDVKM. The junction had 4 bases not matched to a gene; V was cut back by 3 bases and J by 3 bases. This CDR3 has 15 residues. CDR3 sequence reads: CASSFFGTSEETQYF. The DNA for the CDR3 is TGTGCCAGCAGTTTCTTCGGGACTAGCGAAGAGACCCAGTACTTC.

This rearrangement joins TRBV7-9 to TRBJ2-1; D possibly corresponds to TRBD2 (5 bases). Germline loops: CDR1 SEHNR, CDR2 FQNEAQ (reference sequence). This CDR3 comprises 17 residues. With 2 bases removed from V and 0 bases from J, the gap between germline ends came to 14 bases. The CDR3 spells CASSLRGSGISYNEQFF. The DNA for the CDR3 is TGTGCCAGCAGCTTAAGAGGAAGCGGAATCTCCTACAATGAGCAGTTCTTC.

This chain links TRBV6-6 with TRBJ1-1, with TRBD1 matching 7 bases. CDR1 is MNHNY and CDR2 is SVGAGI in the germline V gene (reference sequence). The CDR3 has 19 residues. V lost 5 bases and J lost 0; bases outside the gene matches: 18. This CDR3 is CASSLSRERGRGVNTEAFF. DNA for the CDR3: TGTGCCAGCAGTCTTTCCCGTGAGAGGGGGCGCGGGGTGAACACTGAAGCTTTCTTT.

This chain connects TRBV19 to TRBJ2-7, with 7 bases lining up with TRBD2. Unmatched junction bases numbered 12, after V lost 5 bases and J lost 2 bases. The CDR3 consists of 16 residues. Germline V gene data show CDR1 as LNHDA and CDR2 as SQIVND (reference sequence). In nucleotides, the CDR3 is TGTGCCAGTAGTGCCGTCTCAAGCGGGGCAGCCTACGAGCAGTACTTC. This encodes CASSAVSSGAAYEQYF.